The clone carrying this T cell receptor beta chain was seen repeatedly, ten times or more. The antigen remains unidentified. Transcripts of RNA were the source for amplifying TCR beta CDR3 regions. First-round RT-PCR with HTBI primers preceded a second-round multiplex PCR. TCRdb re-analysed the multiplex PCR reads in MiXCR, keeping a single row per CDR3 protein. Among 150,000 to 200,000 distinct CDR3 sequences, about two fifths were seen once, and the ten largest hold approximately 8.9%. These data belong to a study of Graves' ophthalmopathy and Graves' hyperthyroidism. Findings and caveats of the study: In separating ophthalmopathy from stable hyperthyroidism, a 13-signature model achieved about 90% sensitivity and around 80% specificity.

The study enrolled ophthalmopathy donors with moderate-to-severe activity, CAS ≥3, NOSPECS ≥4 and duration under 3 months. The CDR3 is 15 residues long. V lost 4 bases, J lost 2 bases, and 3 bases stayed unmatched. Germline values: CDR1 MNHEY, CDR2 SVGAGI. The chain is built from TRBV6-5 and TRBJ1-5, with 9 bases that match TRBD1. The clonotype originates from a man aged 25-45 years with Graves' ophthalmopathy. Sample: peripheral blood. The chain's CDR3 is CASSSQGAGNQPQHF. The CDR3 DNA is TGTGCCAGCAGTTCACAGGGGGCTGGCAATCAGCCCCAGCATTTT.